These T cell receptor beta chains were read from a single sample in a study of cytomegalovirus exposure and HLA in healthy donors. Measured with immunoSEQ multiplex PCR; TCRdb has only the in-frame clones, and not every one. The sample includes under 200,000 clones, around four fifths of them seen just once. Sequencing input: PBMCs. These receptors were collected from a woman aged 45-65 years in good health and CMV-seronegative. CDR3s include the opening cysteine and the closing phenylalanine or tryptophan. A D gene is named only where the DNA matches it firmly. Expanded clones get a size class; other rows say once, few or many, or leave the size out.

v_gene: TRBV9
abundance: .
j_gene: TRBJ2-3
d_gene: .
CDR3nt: TGTGCCAGCAGCCGCTATGCGGATCCAGTTTTGGATACGCAGTATTTT
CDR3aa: CASSRYADPVLDTQYF

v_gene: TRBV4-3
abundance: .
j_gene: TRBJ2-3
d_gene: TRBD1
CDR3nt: TGCGCCAGCAGCCAAGACCCGGGACAGCTCTGGGCCCGCACAGATACGCAGTATTTT
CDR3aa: CASSQDPGQLWARTDTQYF

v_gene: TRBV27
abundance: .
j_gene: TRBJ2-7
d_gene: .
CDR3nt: TGTGCCAGCAGTTTCTGGCGGCTTCCCTACGAGCAGTACTTC
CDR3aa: CASSFWRLPYEQYF

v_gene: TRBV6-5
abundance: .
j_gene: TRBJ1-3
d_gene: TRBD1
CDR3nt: TGTGCCAGCAGGTATACAGGGGACCCTGGAAACACCATATATTTT
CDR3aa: CASRYTGDPGNTIYF

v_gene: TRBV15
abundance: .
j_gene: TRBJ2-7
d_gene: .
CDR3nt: TGTGCCACCAGCAGAGTGGGGCAGGGCACCTACGAGCAGTACTTC
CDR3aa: CATSRVGQGTYEQYF

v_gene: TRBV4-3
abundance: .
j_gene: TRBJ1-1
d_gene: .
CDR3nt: TGCGCCAGCAGCCCCCTGGCCGGGGAGGGATTTTTGAACACTGAAGCTTTCTTT
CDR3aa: CASSPLAGEGFLNTEAFF

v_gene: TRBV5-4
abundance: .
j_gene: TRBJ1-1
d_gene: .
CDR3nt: TGTGCCAGCAGCCCTGGAGTCAGGGGAGATCGGACTGAAGCTTTCTTT
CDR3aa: CASSPGVRGDRTEAFF

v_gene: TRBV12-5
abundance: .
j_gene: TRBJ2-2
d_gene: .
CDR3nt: TGTGCTAGTGGTTTAGGGGGTTCGGGCACCGGGGAGCTGTTTTTT
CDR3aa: CASGLGGSGTGELFF

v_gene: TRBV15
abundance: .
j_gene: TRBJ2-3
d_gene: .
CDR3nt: TGTGCCACCGACACCACCGTACAGGGTCGGAGCACAGATACGCAGTATTTT
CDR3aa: CATDTTVQGRSTDTQYF

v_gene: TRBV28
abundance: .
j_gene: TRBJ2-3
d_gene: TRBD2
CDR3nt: TGTGCCAGCAGTCCGTGGACTAGCGGGGGACCGACAGATACGCAGTATTTT
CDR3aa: CASSPWTSGGPTDTQYF

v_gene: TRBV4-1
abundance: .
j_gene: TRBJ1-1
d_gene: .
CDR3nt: TGCGCCAGCAGCCAGCCCCCCGGGCGGGGAACGGACACTGAAGCTTTCTTT
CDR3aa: CASSQPPGRGTDTEAFF

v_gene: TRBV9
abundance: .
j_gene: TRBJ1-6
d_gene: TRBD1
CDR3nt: TGTGCCAGCAGCGTAGGACAGGGTCGGTCCTATAATTCACCCCTCCACTTT
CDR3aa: CASSVGQGRSYNSPLHF

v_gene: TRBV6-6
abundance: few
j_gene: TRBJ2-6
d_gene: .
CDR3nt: TGTGCCAGCACGAGTCAGGGTGGAACTGGGGCCAACGTCCTGACTTTC
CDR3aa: CASTSQGGTGANVLTF

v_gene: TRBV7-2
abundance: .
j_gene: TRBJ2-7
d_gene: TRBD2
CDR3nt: TGTGCCAGCAGCACGGGACTAGCACTTGAGCAGTACTTC
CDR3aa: CASSTGLALEQYF

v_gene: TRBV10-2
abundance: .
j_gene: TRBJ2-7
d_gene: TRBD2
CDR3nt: TGCGCCAGCAGCGAAGCGATAAAAGCGGGAGGGCCCCACGAGCAGTACTTC
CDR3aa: CASSEAIKAGGPHEQYF

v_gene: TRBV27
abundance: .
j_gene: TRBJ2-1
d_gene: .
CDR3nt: TGTGCCAGCAGTTCAGGCGGGGCGTACAATGAGCAGTTCTTC
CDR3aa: CASSSGGAYNEQFF

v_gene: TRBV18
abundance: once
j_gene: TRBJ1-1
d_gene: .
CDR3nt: TGTGCCAGCTCACCACTCGCAGAAGTCACTGAAGCTTTCTTT
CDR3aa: CASSPLAEVTEAFF

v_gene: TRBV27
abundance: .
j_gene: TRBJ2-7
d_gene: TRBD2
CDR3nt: TGTGCCAGCGGGACTAGCGGGTTACGGGAGCAGTACTTC
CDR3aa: CASGTSGLREQYF

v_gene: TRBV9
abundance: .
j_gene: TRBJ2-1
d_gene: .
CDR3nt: TGTGCCAGCAGCGTAGCGGCCGGGAGCGGTAATGAGCAGTTCTTC
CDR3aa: CASSVAAGSGNEQFF

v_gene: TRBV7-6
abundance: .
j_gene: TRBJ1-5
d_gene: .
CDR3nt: TGTGCCAGCAGCCGGGACAAAAATCAGCCCCAGCATTTT
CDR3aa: CASSRDKNQPQHF

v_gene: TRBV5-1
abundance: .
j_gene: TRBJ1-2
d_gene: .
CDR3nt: TGCGCCAGCAGCTTCGGGGGTTTAGAGGGCTACACCTTC
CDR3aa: CASSFGGLEGYTF

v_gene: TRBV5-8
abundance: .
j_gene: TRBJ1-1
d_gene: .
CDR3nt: TGTGCCAGCAGCTTGGGGCAAGCGGACACTGAAGCTTTCTTT
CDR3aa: CASSLGQADTEAFF

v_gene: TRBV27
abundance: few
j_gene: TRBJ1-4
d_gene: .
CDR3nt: TGTGCCAGCAGTTTTCGGGGGGTTGGTTATGAAAAACTGTTTTTT
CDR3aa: CASSFRGVGYEKLFF

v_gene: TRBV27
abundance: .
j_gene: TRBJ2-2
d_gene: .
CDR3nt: TGTGCCAGCAGTTTAAGGCGGGTAACCGGGGAGCTGTTTTTT
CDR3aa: CASSLRRVTGELFF

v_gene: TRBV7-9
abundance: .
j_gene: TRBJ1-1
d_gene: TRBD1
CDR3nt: TGTGCCAGCAGCTTAGACGGGACAGGGGTTGCGACTGAAGCTTTCTTT
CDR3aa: CASSLDGTGVATEAFF

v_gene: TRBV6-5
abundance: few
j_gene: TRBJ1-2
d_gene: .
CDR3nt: TGTGCCAGCAGTTACGAGGCTCGGTATGGCTACACCTTC
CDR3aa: CASSYEARYGYTF

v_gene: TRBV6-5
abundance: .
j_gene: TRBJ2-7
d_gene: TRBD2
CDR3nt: TGTGCCAGCAGCCTAACATGGACTAGCAATAACGAGCAGTACTTC
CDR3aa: CASSLTWTSNNEQYF

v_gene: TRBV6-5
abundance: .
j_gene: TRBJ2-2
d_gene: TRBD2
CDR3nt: TGTGCCAGCAGTTTGGGGCGGGGGGGCACCGGGGAGCTGTTTTTT
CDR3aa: CASSLGRGGTGELFF

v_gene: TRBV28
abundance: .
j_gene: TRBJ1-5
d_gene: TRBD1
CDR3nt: TGTGCCAGCAGCAAGACAGGGAGTAGCAATCAGCCCCAGCATTTT
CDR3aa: CASSKTGSSNQPQHF

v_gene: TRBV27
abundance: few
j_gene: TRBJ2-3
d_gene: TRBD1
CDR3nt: TGTGCCAGTCACAGGGGCGGCACAGATACGCAGTATTTT
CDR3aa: CASHRGGTDTQYF

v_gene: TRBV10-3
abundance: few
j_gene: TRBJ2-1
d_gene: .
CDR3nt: TGTGCCATCAGTGAATCGGACTGGGAGCAGTTCTTC
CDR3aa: CAISESDWEQFF

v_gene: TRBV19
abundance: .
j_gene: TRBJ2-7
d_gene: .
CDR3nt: TGTGCCAGTTCCCCGACACAGGGCTACGAGCAGTACTTC
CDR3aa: CASSPTQGYEQYF

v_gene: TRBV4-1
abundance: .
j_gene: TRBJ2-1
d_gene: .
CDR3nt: TGCGCCAGCAGCCACCGAGACAGGAATGAGCAGTTCTTC
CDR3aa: CASSHRDRNEQFF

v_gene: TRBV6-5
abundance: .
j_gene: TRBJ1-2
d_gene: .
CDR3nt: TGTGCCAGCAGTACTCGTGGGGCAATCTATGGCTACACCTTC
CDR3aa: CASSTRGAIYGYTF

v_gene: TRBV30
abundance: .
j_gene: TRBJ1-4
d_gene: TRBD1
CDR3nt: TGTGCCTGGGGGACAGGGGCAACTAATGAAAAACTGTTTTTT
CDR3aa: CAWGTGATNEKLFF

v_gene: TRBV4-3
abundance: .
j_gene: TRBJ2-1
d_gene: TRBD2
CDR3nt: TGCGCCAGCAGCCGAGGGACTAACAGGTACAATGAGCAGTTCTTC
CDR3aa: CASSRGTNRYNEQFF

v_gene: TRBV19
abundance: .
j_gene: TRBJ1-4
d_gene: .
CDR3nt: TGTGCCAGTAGTCTTGGGACAACAACTAATGAAAAACTGTTTTTT
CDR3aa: CASSLGTTTNEKLFF

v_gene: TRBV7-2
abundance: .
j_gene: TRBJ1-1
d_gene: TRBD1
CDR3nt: TGTGCCAGCAGCCGCCAAAGGGGACAGCTGAACACTGAAGCTTTCTTT
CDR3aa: CASSRQRGQLNTEAFF

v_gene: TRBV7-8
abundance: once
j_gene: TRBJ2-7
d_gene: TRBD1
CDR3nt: TGTGCCAGCAGCTTAAGGACAGGGGGCGCGTACGAGCAGTACTTC
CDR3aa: CASSLRTGGAYEQYF

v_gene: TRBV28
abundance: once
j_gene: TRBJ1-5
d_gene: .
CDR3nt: TGTGCCAGCAGTTTATCGGCAGGCTTGGGCAATCAGCCCCAGCATTTT
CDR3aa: CASSLSAGLGNQPQHF

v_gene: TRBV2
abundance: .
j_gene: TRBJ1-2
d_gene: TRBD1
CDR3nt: TGTGCCAGCAGCAGGACAGGGGGCGGTGGTGGCTACACCTTC
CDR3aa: CASSRTGGGGGYTF

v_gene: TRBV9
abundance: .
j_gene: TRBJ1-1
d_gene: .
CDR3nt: TGTGCCAGCAGCGTAGGGGAGACTGAAGCTTTCTTT
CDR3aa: CASSVGETEAFF

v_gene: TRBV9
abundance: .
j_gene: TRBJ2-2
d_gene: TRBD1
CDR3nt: TGTGCCAGCAGCGCCCGGGACAGTTACACCGGGGAGCTGTTTTTT
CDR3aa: CASSARDSYTGELFF

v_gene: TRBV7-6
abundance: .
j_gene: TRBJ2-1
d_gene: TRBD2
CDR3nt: TGTGCCAGCAGCTTAGCCCCAGCGGGAGTGCCCGACCTCAGCTCCTACAATGAGCAGTTCTTC
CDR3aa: CASSLAPAGVPDLSSYNEQFF

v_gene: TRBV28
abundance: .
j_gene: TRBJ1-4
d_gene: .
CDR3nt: TGTGCCAGCAGTGCTAGGGGCTTAGCAACTAATGAAAAACTGTTTTTT
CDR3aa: CASSARGLATNEKLFF

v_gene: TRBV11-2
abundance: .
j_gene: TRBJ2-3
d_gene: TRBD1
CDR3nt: TGTGCCAGCAGCCTCGGGACAGGGGGGTTCGGCACAGATACGCAGTATTTT
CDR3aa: CASSLGTGGFGTDTQYF

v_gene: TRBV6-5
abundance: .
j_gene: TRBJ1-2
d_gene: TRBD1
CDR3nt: TGTGCCAGCAGTTACTCTTCCGTGACAGGGGTCGGCTACACCTTC
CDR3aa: CASSYSSVTGVGYTF

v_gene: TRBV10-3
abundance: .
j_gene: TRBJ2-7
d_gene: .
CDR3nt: TGTGCCATCAGTGAGTCTTTAGCGGACTACGAGCAGTACTTC
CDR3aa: CAISESLADYEQYF

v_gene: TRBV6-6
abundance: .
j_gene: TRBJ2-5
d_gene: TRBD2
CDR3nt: TGTGCCAGCAGCTTAGCGGGAGGAGAGACCCAGTACTTC
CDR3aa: CASSLAGGETQYF

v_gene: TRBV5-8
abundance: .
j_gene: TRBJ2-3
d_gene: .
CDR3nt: TGTGCCAGCAGCTTGGACCCGGGAACTAGCACAGATACGCAGTATTTT
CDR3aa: CASSLDPGTSTDTQYF

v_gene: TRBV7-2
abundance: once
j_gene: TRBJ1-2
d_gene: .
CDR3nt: TGTGCCAGCAGCTTAGAACGGGGGGCGTATGGCTACACCTTC
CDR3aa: CASSLERGAYGYTF

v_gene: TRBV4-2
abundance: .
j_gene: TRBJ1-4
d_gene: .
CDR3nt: TGTGCCAGCAGCCTACGCACGGTGGGCACTAATGAAAAACTGTTTTTT
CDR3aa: CASSLRTVGTNEKLFF